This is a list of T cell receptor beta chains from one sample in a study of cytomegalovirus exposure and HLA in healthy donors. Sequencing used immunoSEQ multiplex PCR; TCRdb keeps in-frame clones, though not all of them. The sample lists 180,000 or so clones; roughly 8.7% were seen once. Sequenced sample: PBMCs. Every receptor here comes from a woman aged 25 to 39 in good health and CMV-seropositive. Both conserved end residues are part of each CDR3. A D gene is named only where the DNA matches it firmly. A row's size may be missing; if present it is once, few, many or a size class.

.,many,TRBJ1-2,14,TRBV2,TGTGCCAGCAGGAGGGGGAGGGGTGACTATGGCTACACCTTC,CASRRGRGDYGYTF
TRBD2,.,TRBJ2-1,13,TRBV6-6,TGTGCCAGCAGTTACTCTCCTAGCGGGGAGCAGTTCTTC,CASSYSPSGEQFF
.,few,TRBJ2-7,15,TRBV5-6,TGTGCCAGCAGCTGGCGTTTTTTACTCCGGAGCGAGCAGTACTTC,CASSWRFLLRSEQYF
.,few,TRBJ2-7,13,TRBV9,TGTGCCAGCGGCCACGCGTGGGGAGGCGAGCAGTACTTC,CASGHAWGGEQYF
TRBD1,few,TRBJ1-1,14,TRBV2,TGTGCCAGCGTTCAAGGACAGGGGGACACTGAAGCTTTCTTT,CASVQGQGDTEAFF
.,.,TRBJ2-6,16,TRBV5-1,TGCGCCAGCAGCTTGGACAGGCCTATGGGGGCCAACGTCCTGACTTTC,CASSLDRPMGANVLTF
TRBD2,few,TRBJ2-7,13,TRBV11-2,TGTGCCAGCAGCTTAGGGGGGGGAGGCGAGCAGTACTTC,CASSLGGGGEQYF
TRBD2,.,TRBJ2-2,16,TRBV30,TGTGCCTGGGGCGGGGGGACTAGCGGGAACACCGGGGAGCTGTTTTTT,CAWGGGTSGNTGELFF
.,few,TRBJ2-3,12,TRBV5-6,TGTGCCAGCAGCGGCCTCACAGATACGCAGTATTTT,CASSGLTDTQYF
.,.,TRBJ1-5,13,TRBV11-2,TGTGCCAGCAGCTTAGATAGAGATCAGCCCCAGCATTTT,CASSLDRDQPQHF
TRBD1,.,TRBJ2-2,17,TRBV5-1,TGCGCCAGCAGCCTGGCCCCGGGACAGGGGGCTGACGGGGAGCTGTTTTTT,CASSLAPGQGADGELFF
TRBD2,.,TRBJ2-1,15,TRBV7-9,TGTGCCAGCAGCTTAGACCTAGCGGGAGTCAAAGAGCAGTTCTTC,CASSLDLAGVKEQFF
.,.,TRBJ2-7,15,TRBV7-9,TGTGCCAGCAGCGAAGGCCTGACAAACCCCTACGAGCAGTACTTC,CASSEGLTNPYEQYF
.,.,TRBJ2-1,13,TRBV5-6,TGTGCCAGCAGCTTGTATACTAGCCAACAGCAGTTCTTC,CASSLYTSQQQFF
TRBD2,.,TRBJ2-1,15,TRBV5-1,TGCGCCAGCAGCGTAGCGGGTGATTCCTACAATGAGCAGTTCTTC,CASSVAGDSYNEQFF
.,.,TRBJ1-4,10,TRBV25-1,TGTGCCAGGAAGAGAAAAGAACTGTTTTTT,CARKRKELFF
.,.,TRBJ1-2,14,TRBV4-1,TGCGCCAGCAGCCAGGTCCAGTCTAACTATGGCTACCCCTTC,CASSQVQSNYGYPF
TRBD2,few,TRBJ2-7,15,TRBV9,TGTGCCAGCAGCATCGGACTAGCCGGTACCTACGAGCAGTACTTC,CASSIGLAGTYEQYF
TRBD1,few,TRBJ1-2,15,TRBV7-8,TGTGCCAGCAGCCCGTGGGACAGGATAAACTATGGCTACACCTTC,CASSPWDRINYGYTF
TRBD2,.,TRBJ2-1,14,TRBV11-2,TGTGCCAGCACCAGCGGGAGGGCCATCAATGAGCAGTTCTTC,CASTSGRAINEQFF
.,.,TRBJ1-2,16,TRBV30,TGTGCCTGGAGTGTACTCTGGGGGGGTCCCCAGTATGGCTACACCTTC,CAWSVLWGGPQYGYTF
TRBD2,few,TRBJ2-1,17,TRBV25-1,TGTGCCAGCAGTGGAGGGACTAGCGGGAGTTTCTACAATGAGCAGTTCTTC,CASSGGTSGSFYNEQFF
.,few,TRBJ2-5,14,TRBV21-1,TGTGCCAGCAGCAATTTGGGACTAAAAGAGACCCAGTACTTC,CASSNLGLKETQYF